This T cell receptor (beta chain) derives from a study of CD8 T cells in ankylosing spondylitis. Study-level results: Ankylosing spondylitis blood appeared to be characterized by a TCR beta motif of several highly homologous variants.

This CDR3 is built from 15 residues. Germline CDR1 is SGHRS and CDR2 is YFSETQ. The V gene end was trimmed by 5 bases and the J gene end by 7 bases; junction bases not matched to a gene: 11. In this sample, this clonotype turned up a few times. Its matching antigen is unknown. Via MiXCR, TCRdb re-called the 5' RACE reads, giving one row per CDR3 protein. The data contain fewer than 650,000 distinct CDR3 sequences, approximately 12% of them singletons. This sequence was found in a male donor with ankylosing spondylitis. The chain is built from TRBV5-1 and TRBJ1-1, with 10 bases lining up with TRBD1. The sequencing input was blood, either unsorted or a sorted T cell fraction (not recorded which). CDR3 nucleotide sequence: TGCGCCAGCAGATTAACTCTGACAGGGGGCAATGAAGCTTTCTTT. Amino acids: CASRLTLTGGNEAFF. The whole variable domain, filled in from reference TRBV5-1 and TRBJ1-1, reads KAGVTQTPRYLIKTRGQQVTLSCSPISGHRSVSWYQQTPGQGLQFLFEYFSETQRNKGNFPGRFSGRQFSNSRSEMNVSTLELGDSALYLCASRLTLTGGNEAFFGQGTRLTVV.